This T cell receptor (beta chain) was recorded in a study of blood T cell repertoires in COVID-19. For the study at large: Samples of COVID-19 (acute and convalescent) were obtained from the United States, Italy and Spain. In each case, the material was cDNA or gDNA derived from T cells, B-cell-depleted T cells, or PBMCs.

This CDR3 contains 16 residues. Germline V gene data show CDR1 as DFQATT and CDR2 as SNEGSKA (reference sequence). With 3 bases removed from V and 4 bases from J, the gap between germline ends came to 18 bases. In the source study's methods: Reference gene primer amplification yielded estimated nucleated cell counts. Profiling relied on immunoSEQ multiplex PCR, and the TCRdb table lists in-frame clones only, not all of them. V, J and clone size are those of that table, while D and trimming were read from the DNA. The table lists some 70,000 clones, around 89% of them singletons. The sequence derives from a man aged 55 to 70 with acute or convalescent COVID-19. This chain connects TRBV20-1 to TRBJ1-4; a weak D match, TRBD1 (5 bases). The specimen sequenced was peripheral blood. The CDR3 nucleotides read TGCAGTGCTAGTGCGGGCGGACCGGGGGGTAATGAAAAACTGTTTTTT. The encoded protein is CSASAGGPGGNEKLFF.